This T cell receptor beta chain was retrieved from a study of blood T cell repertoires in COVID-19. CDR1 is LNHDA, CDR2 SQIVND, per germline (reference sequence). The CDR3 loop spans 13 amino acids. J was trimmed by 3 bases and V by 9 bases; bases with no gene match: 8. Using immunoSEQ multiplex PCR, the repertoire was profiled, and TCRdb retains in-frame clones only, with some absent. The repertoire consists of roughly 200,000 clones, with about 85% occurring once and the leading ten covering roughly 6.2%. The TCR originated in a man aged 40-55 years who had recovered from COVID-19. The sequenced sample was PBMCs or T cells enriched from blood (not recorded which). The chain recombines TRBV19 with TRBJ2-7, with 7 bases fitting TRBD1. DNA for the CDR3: TGTGCCAGCAGCCGGGACAGTCGCTACGAGCAGTACTTC. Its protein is CASSRDSRYEQYF. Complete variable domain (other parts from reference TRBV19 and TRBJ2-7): DGGITQSPKYLFRKEGQNVTLSCEQNLNHDAMYWYRQDPGQGLRLIYYSQIVNDFQKGDIAEGYSVSREKKESFPLTVTSAQKNPTAFYLCASSRDSRYEQYFGPGTRLTVT.